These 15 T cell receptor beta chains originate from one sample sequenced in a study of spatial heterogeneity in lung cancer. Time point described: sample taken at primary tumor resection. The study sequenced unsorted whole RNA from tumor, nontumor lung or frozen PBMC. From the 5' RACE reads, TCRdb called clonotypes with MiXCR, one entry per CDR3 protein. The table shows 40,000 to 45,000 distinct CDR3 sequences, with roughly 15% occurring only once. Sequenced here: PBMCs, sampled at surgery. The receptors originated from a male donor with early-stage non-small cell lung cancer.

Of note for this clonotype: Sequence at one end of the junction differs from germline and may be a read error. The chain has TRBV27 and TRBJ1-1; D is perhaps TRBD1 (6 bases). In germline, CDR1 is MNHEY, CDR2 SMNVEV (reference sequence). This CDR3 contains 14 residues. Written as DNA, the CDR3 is TGTGCCAGCAGTTTCTCGGCAGGGGCAACTGGAGCTTTCTTT. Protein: CASSFSAGATGAFF.

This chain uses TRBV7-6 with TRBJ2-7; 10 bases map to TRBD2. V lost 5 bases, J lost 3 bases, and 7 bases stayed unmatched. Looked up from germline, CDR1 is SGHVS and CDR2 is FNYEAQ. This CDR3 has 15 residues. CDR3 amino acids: CASSPRTSGYYEQYF. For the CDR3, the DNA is TGTGCCAGCAGCCCCCGGACTAGCGGCTACTACGAGCAGTACTTC.

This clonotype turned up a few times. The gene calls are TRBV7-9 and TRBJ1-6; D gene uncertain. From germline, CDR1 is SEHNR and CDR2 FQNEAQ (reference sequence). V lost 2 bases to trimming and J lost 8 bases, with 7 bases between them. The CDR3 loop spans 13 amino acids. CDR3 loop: CASSLQRDSPLHF. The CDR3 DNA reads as TGTGCCAGCAGCTTACAACGGGATTCACCCCTCCACTTT.

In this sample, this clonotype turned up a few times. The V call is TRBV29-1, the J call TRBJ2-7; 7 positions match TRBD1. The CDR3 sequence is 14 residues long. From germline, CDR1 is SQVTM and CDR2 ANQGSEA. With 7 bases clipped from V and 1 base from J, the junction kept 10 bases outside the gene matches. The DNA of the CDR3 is TGCAGCGCTACTACGACAGGGAGTTCCTACGAGCAGTACTTC. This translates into CSATTTGSSYEQYF.

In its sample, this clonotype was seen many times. DNA of the CDR3: TGTGCCAGCAGCTTAGGGATCAGACTAACCGAGTACAATGAGCAGTTCTTC. The encoded protein is CASSLGIRLTEYNEQFF. This chain uses TRBV7-8 with TRBJ2-1; D perhaps matches TRBD2 (5 bases). CDR1 is SGHVS and CDR2 is FQNEAQ in the germline V gene. V dropped 1 base and J dropped 4 bases, with 17 bases sitting between them. The CDR3 is made up of 17 amino acids.

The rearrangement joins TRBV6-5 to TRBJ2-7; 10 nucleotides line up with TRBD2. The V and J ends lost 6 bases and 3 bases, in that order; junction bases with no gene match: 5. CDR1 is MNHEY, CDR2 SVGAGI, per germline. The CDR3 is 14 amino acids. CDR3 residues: CASRGTSVIYEQYF. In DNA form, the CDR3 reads TGTGCCAGCAGAGGGACTAGCGTCATCTACGAGCAGTACTTC.

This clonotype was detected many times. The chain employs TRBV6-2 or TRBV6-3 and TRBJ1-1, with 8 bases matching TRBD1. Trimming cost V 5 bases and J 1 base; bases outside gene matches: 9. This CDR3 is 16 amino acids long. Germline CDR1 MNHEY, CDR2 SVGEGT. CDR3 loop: CASSPDRGVRNTEAFF. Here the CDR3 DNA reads TGTGCCAGCAGTCCCGACAGGGGAGTAAGGAACACTGAAGCTTTCTTT.

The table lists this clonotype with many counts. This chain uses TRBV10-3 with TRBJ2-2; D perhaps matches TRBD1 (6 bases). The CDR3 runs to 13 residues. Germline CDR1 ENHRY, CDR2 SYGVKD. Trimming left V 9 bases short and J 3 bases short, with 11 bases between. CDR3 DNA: TGTGCCATGGGACAATGGGACACCGGGGAGCTGTTTTTT. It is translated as CAMGQWDTGELFF.

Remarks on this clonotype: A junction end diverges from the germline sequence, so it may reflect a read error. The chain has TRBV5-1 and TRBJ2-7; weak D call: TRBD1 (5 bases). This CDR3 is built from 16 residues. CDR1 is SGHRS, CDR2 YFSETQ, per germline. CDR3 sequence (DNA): TGCACCAGCAGCCACCCGGGTTTATCAGGGTACGACGAGCAGTACTTC. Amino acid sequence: CTSSHPGLSGYDEQYF.

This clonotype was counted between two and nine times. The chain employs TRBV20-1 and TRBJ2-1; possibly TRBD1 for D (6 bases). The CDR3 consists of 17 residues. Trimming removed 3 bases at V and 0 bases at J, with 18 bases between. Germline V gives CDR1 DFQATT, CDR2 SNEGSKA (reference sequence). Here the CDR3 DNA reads TGCAGTGCTAGTCCCTTTGGGGGCGGTAGCTCCTACAATGAGCAGTTCTTC. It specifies CSASPFGGGSSYNEQFF.

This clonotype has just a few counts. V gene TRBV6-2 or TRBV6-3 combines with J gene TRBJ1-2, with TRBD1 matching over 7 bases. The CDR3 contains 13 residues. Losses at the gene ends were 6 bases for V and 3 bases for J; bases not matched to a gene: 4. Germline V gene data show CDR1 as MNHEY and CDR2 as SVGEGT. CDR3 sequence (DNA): TGTGCCAGCAGCACACAGGGGTACTATGGCTACACCTTC. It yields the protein CASSTQGYYGYTF.

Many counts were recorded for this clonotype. In nucleotides, the CDR3 is TGTGCCAGCAGCTATGGGGGACAGGGGAGCACAGATACGCAGTATTTT. Translating gives CASSYGGQGSTDTQYF. V usage is TRBV7-9 and J usage is TRBJ2-3; 10 bases match TRBD1. V lost 4 bases, J lost 0 bases, and 4 bases stayed unmatched. Per the germline V gene, CDR1 is SEHNR and CDR2 is FQNEAQ (reference sequence). The CDR3 has 16 amino acids.

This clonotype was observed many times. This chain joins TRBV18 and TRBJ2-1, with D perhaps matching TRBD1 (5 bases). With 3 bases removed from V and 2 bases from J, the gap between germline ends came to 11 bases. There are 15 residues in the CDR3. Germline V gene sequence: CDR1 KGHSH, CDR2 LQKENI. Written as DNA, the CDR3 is TGTGCCAGCTCACCGCAGGGTATTGCCTACAATGAGCAGTTCTTC. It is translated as CASSPQGIAYNEQFF.

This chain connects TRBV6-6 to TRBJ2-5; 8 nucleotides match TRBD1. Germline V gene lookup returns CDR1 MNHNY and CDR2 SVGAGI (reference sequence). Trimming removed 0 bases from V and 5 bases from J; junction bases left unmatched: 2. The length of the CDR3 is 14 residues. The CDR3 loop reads CASSYSYRGETQYF. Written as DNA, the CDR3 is TGTGCCAGCAGTTACTCGTACAGGGGGGAGACCCAGTACTTC.

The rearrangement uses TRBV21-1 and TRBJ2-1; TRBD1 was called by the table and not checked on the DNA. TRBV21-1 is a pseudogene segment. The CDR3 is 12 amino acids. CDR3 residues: CASSTGQDEQFF. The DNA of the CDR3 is TGTGCCAGCAGCACCGGACAGGATGAGCAGTTCTTC.